Shown below are 24 T cell receptor beta chains from a single sample sequenced in a study of T cell responses to AZD1222 COVID-19 vaccine. Measured with immunoSEQ multiplex PCR; TCRdb has only the in-frame clones, and not every one. The sample yields about 120,000 clones, around 84% seen once. Material: peripheral blood, obtained 28 days after the second AZD1222 dose. These TCRs come from an adult who received the AZD1222 COVID-19 vaccine.

The table lists this clone with a count of one. This chain uses TRBV9 with TRBJ2-1; 7 bases map to TRBD2. Germline CDR1 and CDR2: SGDLS and YYNGEE. The CDR3 spans 15 residues. V was pared by 1 base and J by 2 bases, with 3 bases of the junction left unmatched. CDR3 sequence reads: CASSVTREPYNEQFF. CDR3 nucleotides: TGTGCCAGCAGCGTAACGCGGGAGCCCTACAATGAGCAGTTCTTC.

V usage is TRBV19 and J usage is TRBJ2-6; 8 bases are shared with TRBD1. The CDR3 extends over 17 amino acids. With 5 bases clipped from V and 2 bases from J, the junction kept 8 bases outside the gene matches. CDR1 and CDR2 (germline): LNHDA, SQIVND (reference sequence). The CDR3 DNA reads TGTGCCAGTAGTCTGGACAGGGTCGGGCCTGGGGCCAACGTCCTGACTTTC. Translating gives CASSLDRVGPGANVLTF. Filled out from reference TRBV19 and TRBJ2-6, the complete variable domain reads DGGITQSPKYLFRKEGQNVTLSCEQNLNHDAMYWYRQDPGQGLRLIYYSQIVNDFQKGDIAEGYSVSREKKESFPLTVTSAQKNPTAFYLCASSLDRVGPGANVLTFGAGSRLTVL.

The chain employs TRBV6-5 and TRBJ2-5; D unresolved. CDR3 length equals 13 residues. Germline lookup yields CDR1 MNHEY and CDR2 SVGAGI. Trimming took 6 bases from V and 4 from J, leaving 12 bases between them. The CDR3 DNA sequence: TGTGCCAGCAGCCCCATGAGCCCAGAGACCCAGTACTTC. This encodes CASSPMSPETQYF.

V is TRBV6-5 and J is TRBJ2-7; 9 bases agree with TRBD2. The CDR3 consists of 15 residues. Germline CDR1 is MNHEY and CDR2 is SVGAGI. V lost 0 bases, J lost 6 bases, and 6 bases stayed unmatched. The CDR3: CASSYSGLAGTEQYF. Here the CDR3 DNA reads TGTGCCAGCAGTTACTCTGGGCTAGCGGGGACCGAGCAGTACTTC.

The chain has TRBV27 and TRBJ2-3; 9 bases agree with TRBD2. Germline CDR1 MNHEY, CDR2 SMNVEV (reference sequence). The CDR3 loop spans 13 amino acids. The J segment lost 6 bases and the V segment lost 6 bases, leaving 4 bases of the junction unmatched. The CDR3 region has the DNA TGTGCCAGCAGGGGACTAGCCACGGATACGCAGTATTTT. This codes for CASRGLATDTQYF.

The V call is TRBV5-1, the J call TRBJ2-3, with TRBD1 as a possible D gene (5 bases). Germline CDR1 is SGHRS and CDR2 is YFSETQ. Trimming took 4 bases from V and 2 from J, leaving 11 bases between them. This CDR3 is 14 amino acids long. CDR3 in amino acids: CASSPTTDTDTQYF. The CDR3 DNA sequence: TGCGCCAGCAGCCCGACGACAGACACAGATACGCAGTATTTT. Combining the CDR3 with reference TRBV5-1 and TRBJ2-3 gives the whole variable domain KAGVTQTPRYLIKTRGQQVTLSCSPISGHRSVSWYQQTPGQGLQFLFEYFSETQRNKGNFPGRFSGRQFSNSRSEMNVSTLELGDSALYLCASSPTTDTDTQYFGPGTRLTVL.

This clone has only one observation. J is TRBJ2-5 and V is TRBV28, with D perhaps matching TRBD2 (6 bases). This CDR3 spans 13 amino acids. Germline CDR1 and CDR2: MDHEN and SYDVKM. V gave up 3 bases and J gave up 5 bases, with 10 bases separating them. CDR3: CASSLGGSETQYF. CDR3 DNA: TGTGCCAGCAGTTTGGGGGGTTCGGAGACCCAGTACTTC.

This chain links TRBV7-3 with TRBJ1-6; 7 nucleotides agree with TRBD1. This CDR3 is built from 14 residues. Germline-derived CDR1 and CDR2 are SGHTA and FQGTGA. The trim removed 5 bases at V and 8 bases at J, leaving 6 bases unmatched. The CDR3 region has the DNA TGTGCCAGCAGCCCGGGACAGACAGATTCACCCCTCCACTTT. Translation: CASSPGQTDSPLHF.

The CDR3 here is CASRAGGSPEAFF. In DNA, the CDR3 is TGTGCCAGTAGAGCAGGGGGCTCCCCTGAAGCTTTCTTT. The chain uses TRBV19 and TRBJ1-1; 8 bases are shared with TRBD1. The CDR3 runs 13 residues. Germline V gene sequence: CDR1 LNHDA, CDR2 SQIVND (reference sequence). V gave up 6 bases and J gave up 6 bases; unmatched junction bases: 6. Full variable domain (rest looked up from reference TRBV19 and TRBJ1-1): DGGITQSPKYLFRKEGQNVTLSCEQNLNHDAMYWYRQDPGQGLRLIYYSQIVNDFQKGDIAEGYSVSREKKESFPLTVTSAQKNPTAFYLCASRAGGSPEAFFGQGTRLTVV.

The rearrangement uses TRBV10-3 and TRBJ1-1; perhaps TRBD1 as D (5 bases). Trimming removed 6 bases from V and 3 bases from J, with 5 bases in between. There are 11 residues in the CDR3. Germline CDR1 reads ENHRY; CDR2 reads SYGVKD. The CDR3 sequence is CAIRGDTEAFF. DNA of the CDR3: TGTGCCATCAGGGGGGACACTGAAGCTTTCTTT.

The CDR3 coding sequence is TGTGCCAGCAGCGGATGGGGGCGAGATACGCAGTATTTT. Translated, it gives CASSGWGRDTQYF. The chain combines TRBV7-2 with TRBJ2-3; possibly TRBD1 for D (6 bases). The CDR3 spans 13 residues. Between the trimmed V and J ends, which lost 5 bases and 5 bases, there was a span of 11 bases. Germline V gene data show CDR1 as SGHTA and CDR2 as FQGNSA. Using reference TRBV7-2 and TRBJ2-3 for the parts outside the CDR3, the full variable domain is GAGVSQSPSNKVTEKGKDVELRCDPISGHTALYWYRQSLGQGLEFLIYFQGNSAPDKSGLPSDRFSAERTGGSVSTLTIQRTQQEDSAVYLCASSGWGRDTQYFGPGTRLTVL.

The chain combines TRBV5-8 with TRBJ2-1; D is perhaps TRBD1 or TRBD2 (5 bases each). CDR1 and CDR2 from the germline V gene are SGHTS and YDEGEE. Trimming shortened V by 4 bases and J by 5 bases, and 16 bases separated the two germline ends. CDR3 size: 15 residues. In DNA, the CDR3 is TGTGCCAGCAGCATCACCGGGACGGCCGACAATGAGCAGTTCTTC. Its translation is CASSITGTADNEQFF.

The chain uses TRBV7-9 and TRBJ1-5, with D possibly being TRBD1 (5 bases). Trimming shortened V by 5 bases and J by 4 bases, and 27 bases separated the two germline ends. The germline V gene encodes CDR1 SEHNR and CDR2 FQNEAQ (reference sequence). This CDR3 has 19 amino acids. CDR3: CASSPSPGLMGGRNQPQHF. The CDR3 DNA reads TGTGCCAGCAGCCCATCACCAGGCCTAATGGGGGGAAGAAATCAGCCCCAGCATTTT.

The genes are TRBV7-2 and TRBJ1-1; 7 bases line up with TRBD1. From germline, CDR1 is SGHTA and CDR2 FQGNSA. There are 15 residues in the CDR3. V dropped 5 bases and J dropped 4; count of bases not matched to a gene: 10. CDR3 DNA sequence: TGTGCCAGCAGCATCACAGGGGTAGGCGTCACTGAAGCTTTCTTT. Translating it yields CASSITGVGVTEAFF.

The rearrangement links TRBV5-4 to TRBJ2-2; TRBD1 aligns across 9 bases. Germline V gene lookup returns CDR1 SGHNT and CDR2 YYREEE (reference sequence). Losses at the gene ends were 9 bases for V and 2 bases for J; bases not matched to a gene: 2. The CDR3 spans 13 residues. CDR3 region: CAMTGGNTGELFF. In nucleotides, the CDR3 is TGTGCCATGACAGGGGGTAACACCGGGGAGCTGTTTTTT.

This chain joins TRBV12-3 or TRBV12-4 and TRBJ2-5; a possible D gene is TRBD1 (6 bases). There are 13 residues in the CDR3. Trimming took 5 bases from V and 5 from J, leaving 12 bases between them. In DNA form, the CDR3 reads TGTGCCAGCAGTGGGGGACAAAGGGAGACCCAGTACTTC. As protein: CASSGGQRETQYF.

V is TRBV20-1 and J is TRBJ2-5, with unresolved D. Germline V gives CDR1 DFQATT, CDR2 SNEGSKA (reference sequence). This CDR3 contains 14 residues. Trimming took 3 bases from V and 3 from J, leaving 14 bases between them. The CDR3 here is CSASLARTEETQYF. The DNA for the CDR3 is TGCAGTGCTAGTCTGGCCCGGACCGAAGAGACCCAGTACTTC.

This rearrangement joins TRBV14 to TRBJ2-3; 9 bases are a match to TRBD2. This CDR3 is 12 amino acids long. Germline trimming cut 1 base from V and 10 bases from J; bases unmatched to any gene: 0. Germline CDR1 reads SGHDN; CDR2 reads FVKESK. The CDR3 protein is CASSQGLAAQYF. The CDR3 DNA reads TGTGCCAGCAGCCAAGGACTAGCGGCGCAGTATTTT.

The V and J genes are TRBV19 and TRBJ2-5; D perhaps matches TRBD1 (5 bases). This CDR3 is built from 13 residues. Germline V lookup: CDR1 LNHDA, CDR2 SQIVND (reference sequence). The V gene lost 6 bases and the J gene lost 2 bases, with 10 bases spanning the gap. CDR3 residues: CASRLGAQETQYF. The CDR3 bases are TGTGCCAGTAGGTTAGGGGCACAAGAGACCCAGTACTTC. Drawing the rest from reference TRBV19 and TRBJ2-5, the complete variable domain is DGGITQSPKYLFRKEGQNVTLSCEQNLNHDAMYWYRQDPGQGLRLIYYSQIVNDFQKGDIAEGYSVSREKKESFPLTVTSAQKNPTAFYLCASRLGAQETQYFGPGTRLLVL.

The gene calls are TRBV5-4 and TRBJ2-5, with TRBD1 as a possible D gene (5 bases). Germline assignment: CDR1 SGHNT and CDR2 YYREEE (reference sequence). CDR3 length: 16 amino acids. V dropped 1 base and J dropped 5 bases, with 18 bases sitting between them. CDR3 bases: TGTGCCAGCAGCTTGTCCCCAGGGCCCCTAGGGGAGACCCAGTACTTC. Its protein is CASSLSPGPLGETQYF.

The chain links TRBV13 to TRBJ1-2; unclear D gene. The V end was cut by 7 bases, the J end by 8 bases, with 17 bases between. This CDR3 spans 13 amino acids. In germline, CDR1 is PRHDT, CDR2 FYEKMQ (reference sequence). The CDR3 protein is CASMNRIPGGYTF. The CDR3 nucleotides are TGTGCCAGCATGAATCGGATCCCCGGGGGCTACACCTTC.

The V gene is TRBV18, the J gene TRBJ1-4; D remains unclear. The CDR3 is 14 residues long. Trimming took 1 base from V and 7 from J, leaving 10 bases between them. Germline CDR1 KGHSH, CDR2 LQKENI. The CDR3 sequence is CASSPRESGEKLFF. CDR3 DNA sequence: TGTGCCAGCTCACCACGTGAGTCAGGTGAAAAACTGTTTTTT.

This clone was found once. The V and J genes are TRBV5-1 and TRBJ1-2; 7 nucleotides line up with TRBD1. This CDR3 region has 13 residues. The germline V gene encodes CDR1 SGHRS and CDR2 YFSETQ. V shed 3 bases, J shed 4 bases, and the junction held 3 bases outside the gene matches. DNA of the CDR3: TGCGCCAGCAGCTCGGGACAGCCCTATGGCTACACCTTC. It specifies CASSSGQPYGYTF. Supplemented by reference TRBV5-1 and TRBJ1-2, the full variable domain reads KAGVTQTPRYLIKTRGQQVTLSCSPISGHRSVSWYQQTPGQGLQFLFEYFSETQRNKGNFPGRFSGRQFSNSRSEMNVSTLELGDSALYLCASSSGQPYGYTFGSGTRLTVV.

CDR3 sequence (DNA): TGTGCCAGCAGTGACTTAGCGGGAGGGGATACGCAGTATTTT. Encoded protein: CASSDLAGGDTQYF. The V call is TRBV25-1, the J call TRBJ2-3; 11 bases map to TRBD2. CDR1 is MGHDK and CDR2 is SYGVNS in the germline V gene. Trimming cost V 3 bases and J 6 bases; bases outside gene matches: 2. There are 14 residues in the CDR3.